These 2 T cell receptor beta chains share one sample of origin, sequenced in a study. TCRdb used MiXCR to reprocess the RT-PCR reads, holding one entry per CDR3 protein. The data contain fewer than 800,000 distinct CDR3 sequences, approximately 14% of them singletons. Sequenced sample: memory CD4+ T cells from blood. The receptors stem from a female donor in good health, serving as a healthy control.

This chain connects TRBV9 to TRBJ2-3, with TRBD2 matching 10 bases. V lost 5 bases and J lost 0; bases outside the gene matches: 3. This CDR3 is 15 amino acids long. Germline CDR1 reads SGDLS; CDR2 reads YYNGEE. The chain's CDR3 is CASRPAGGSTDTQYF. The CDR3 DNA follows: TGTGCCAGCAGACCAGCGGGGGGGAGCACAGATACGCAGTATTTT.

V usage is TRBV7-2 and J usage is TRBJ2-7, with D hard to call. V was shortened by 2 bases and J by 3 bases, with 14 bases between the two germline ends. The germline CDR1 and CDR2 sequences are SGHTA and FQGNSA. The CDR3 length is 15 residues. The CDR3 loop is CASSLQSGPLYEQYF. CDR3 bases: TGTGCCAGCAGCTTACAATCGGGCCCCCTCTACGAGCAGTACTTC.